The 14 T cell receptor beta chains given below trace back to one sample, sequenced in a study of T cell responses to AZD1222 COVID-19 vaccine. TCRdb's copy holds only in-frame clones and misses some; the assay was immunoSEQ multiplex PCR. Here the sample spans about 84,000 clones, roughly 88% being singletons. The sample in question was peripheral blood, obtained 28 days after the second AZD1222 dose. All receptors come from an adult who received the AZD1222 COVID-19 vaccine.

The V call is TRBV5-1, the J call TRBJ2-5, with 10 bases identical to TRBD1. CDR1 is SGHRS, CDR2 YFSETQ, per germline. The CDR3 sequence is 15 residues long. V lost 0 bases to trimming and J lost 4 bases; unmatched junction nucleotides: 3. The CDR3 here is CASSLGQGAGETQYF. The DNA for the CDR3 is TGCGCCAGCAGCTTGGGACAGGGGGCGGGAGAGACCCAGTACTTC.

CDR3 in amino acids: CASSSTWDPYQPQHF. CDR3 bases: TGTGCCAGCAGCTCCACCTGGGACCCCTATCAGCCCCAGCATTTT. The chain carries TRBV7-2 and TRBJ1-5, with D possibly TRBD1 on 5 matching bases. The germline V and J ends were trimmed by 4 bases and 5 bases, with 15 bases remaining between them. The CDR3 consists of 15 residues. The germline CDR1 and CDR2 sequences are SGHTA and FQGNSA.

The gene calls are TRBV3-1 (or the pseudogene TRBV3-2) and TRBJ1-4, with D uncertain. Germline V CDR1 and CDR2: LGHDT, YNNKEL (reference sequence). This CDR3 region has 12 residues. V gave up 10 bases and J gave up 6 bases, with 12 bases separating them. CDR3 sequence: CATGASDEKLFF. The CDR3, as DNA: TGTGCCACCGGTGCGAGCGATGAAAAACTGTTTTTT.

V is TRBV4-1 and J is TRBJ2-1, with TRBD1 matching 7 bases. J gave up 1 base and V 0 bases, and 6 bases lay outside the gene matches. Germline lookup yields CDR1 MGHRA and CDR2 YSYEKL. This CDR3 comprises 17 residues. The CDR3 DNA follows: TGCGCCAGCAGCCAAGATCGAGGGACAGATTCCTACAATGAGCAGTTCTTC. It is translated as CASSQDRGTDSYNEQFF.

V is TRBV11-2 and J is TRBJ1-2, with D possibly matching TRBD1 (5 bases). CDR3 length: 14 residues. With 5 bases removed from V and 4 bases from J, the gap between germline ends came to 14 bases. Germline V gives CDR1 SGHAT, CDR2 FQNNGV. CDR3 in DNA: TGTGCCAGCAGCCTAACGGGGCAGATCTATGGCTACACCTTC. It is translated as CASSLTGQIYGYTF.

The rearrangement uses TRBV19 and TRBJ2-7, with a tentative D call TRBD1 (6 bases). In germline, CDR1 is LNHDA, CDR2 SQIVND (reference sequence). Trimming stripped 3 bases from V and 2 bases from J, with 14 bases between. The CDR3 spans 15 residues. CDR3 loop: CASSISDSGTYEQYF. Here the CDR3 DNA reads TGTGCCAGTAGTATCTCGGACAGTGGAACCTACGAGCAGTACTTC.

This chain joins TRBV29-1 and TRBJ1-2, with 8 bases that match TRBD1. CDR1 SQVTM and CDR2 ANQGSEA come from the germline V gene. With 1 base clipped from V and 8 bases from J, the junction kept 6 bases outside the gene matches. There are 13 residues in the CDR3. The DNA for the CDR3 is TGCAGCGTTGAAGTTTTCAGGGGGCACGGCTACACCTTC. It codes for CSVEVFRGHGYTF.

This clone was recorded once. This chain links TRBV5-1 with TRBJ2-3, with a tentative D call TRBD2 (6 bases). The CDR3 consists of 15 residues. V lost 2 bases, J lost 1 base, and 11 bases lay in between. Looked up from germline, CDR1 is SGHRS and CDR2 is YFSETQ. CDR3 coding DNA: TGCGCCAGCAGCTTTCGGGGGTGGGGCACAGATACGCAGTATTTT. It translates to CASSFRGWGTDTQYF.

The chain uses TRBV3-1 (or the pseudogene TRBV3-2) and TRBJ2-5; perhaps TRBD2 as D (5 bases). The length of the CDR3 is 16 residues. Trimming pared 4 bases from V and 2 bases from J, leaving 17 bases between. Germline-derived CDR1 and CDR2 are LGHDT and YNNKEL (reference sequence). CDR3 nucleotides: TGTGCCAGCAGCCCCGGGGTCAGCGGTGGTCAAGAGACCCAGTACTTC. Its translation is CASSPGVSGGQETQYF.

This chain joins TRBV30 and TRBJ2-7; 9 bases are a match to TRBD1. Germline assignment: CDR1 GTSNPN and CDR2 SVGIG (reference sequence). The CDR3 extends over 17 amino acids. With V trimmed by 3 bases and J by 2 bases, 14 bases remained unmatched. Written as DNA, the CDR3 is TGTGCCTGGAGAGGGTACGGCCATCGGACAGGGGCCTACGAGCAGTACTTC. Translating gives CAWRGYGHRTGAYEQYF.

The table lists this clone with a few counts. The chain is built from TRBV2 and TRBJ1-5; 12 bases map to TRBD1. CDR1 is SNHLY and CDR2 is FYNNEI in the germline V gene. The CDR3 totals 15 residues. After removal of 6 bases from V and 3 bases from J, the junction contained 3 bases not matched to a gene. This CDR3 reads CASSGTGGSNQPQHF. CDR3 DNA sequence: TGTGCCAGCAGCGGGACAGGGGGCTCCAATCAGCCCCAGCATTTT.

The chain carries TRBV19 and TRBJ1-2; D unclear. V gave up 7 bases and J gave up 2 bases, with 14 bases separating them. The CDR3 length is 14 residues. Per germline, CDR1 LNHDA and CDR2 SQIVND (reference sequence). Here the CDR3 reads CASIGRGYNYGYTF. CDR3 sequence (DNA): TGTGCCAGTATTGGAAGAGGTTACAACTATGGCTACACCTTC.

The chain recombines TRBV25-1 with TRBJ2-3, with D tentatively TRBD1 (6 bases). Trimming took 1 base from V and 1 from J, leaving 9 bases between them. Per the germline V gene, CDR1 is MGHDK and CDR2 is SYGVNS. CDR3 length equals 15 residues. This CDR3 reads CASSELRQGTDTQYF. The CDR3 DNA reads TGTGCCAGCAGTGAATTAAGACAGGGCACAGATACGCAGTATTTT.

The chain carries TRBV7-9 and TRBJ2-2; D possibly corresponds to TRBD1 (5 bases). Germline V gene data show CDR1 as SEHNR and CDR2 as FQNEAQ (reference sequence). V was trimmed by 4 bases and J by 3 bases, leaving 12 bases between them. The CDR3 is made up of 15 amino acids. CDR3 sequence reads: CASSSTHRYTGELFF. The CDR3 nucleotides read TGTGCCAGCAGCTCCACCCACAGGTACACCGGGGAGCTGTTTTTT.